A single sample gave rise to the 5 T cell receptor beta chains below, sequenced in a study of Ad26.COV2.S vaccination and SARS-CoV-2 variants. TCRdb's copy holds only in-frame clones and misses some; the assay was immunoSEQ multiplex PCR. The data hold over 85,000 clones, with approximately 86% observed a single time. The sequenced sample was peripheral blood, obtained after recovery from COVID-19. The receptors come from a human donor who had recovered from COVID-19.

This clone has a handful of counts. V gene TRBV5-6 combines with J gene TRBJ1-2; D remains ambiguous. V lost 6 bases and J 1 base, leaving 10 bases between the germline ends. The CDR3 sequence is 13 residues long. CDR1 and CDR2 from the germline V gene are SGHDT and YYEEEE. The CDR3 reads CASTAFINYGYTF. Here the CDR3 DNA reads TGTGCCAGCACCGCATTCATTAACTATGGCTACACCTTC.

This clone occurred once. The chain uses TRBV5-1 and TRBJ2-5; D not resolved. Deletions cut 0 bases from V and 5 bases from J, with 8 bases between. From germline, CDR1 is SGHRS and CDR2 YFSETQ. CDR3 length: 13 residues. The CDR3 DNA reads as TGCGCCAGCAGCTTGGTCCCAAGGGAGACCCAGTACTTC. Translating it yields CASSLVPRETQYF.

The chain has TRBV6-5 and TRBJ2-1; TRBD2 agrees at 7 bases. The CDR3 consists of 13 residues. CDR1 and CDR2 from the germline V gene are MNHEY and SVGAGI. V shed 0 bases and J 12 bases; nucleotides not matched to a gene: 5. CDR3 sequence (DNA): TGTGCCAGCAGTTACTCCCCCACTAGCGCGCAGTTCTTC. It codes for CASSYSPTSAQFF.

The chain is built from TRBV5-1 and TRBJ2-2, with D unresolved. CDR1 and CDR2 (germline): SGHRS, YFSETQ. CDR3 length equals 16 residues. Deletions cut 0 bases from V and 2 bases from J, with 11 bases between. The CDR3 loop is CASSLVSTSNTGELFF. CDR3 DNA sequence: TGCGCCAGCAGCTTGGTTAGCACAAGTAACACCGGGGAGCTGTTTTTT. Based on the CDR3 plus reference TRBV5-1 and TRBJ2-2, the full variable domain is KAGVTQTPRYLIKTRGQQVTLSCSPISGHRSVSWYQQTPGQGLQFLFEYFSETQRNKGNFPGRFSGRQFSNSRSEMNVSTLELGDSALYLCASSLVSTSNTGELFFGEGSRLTVL.

Here the CDR3 DNA reads TGTGCCAGTAGTATACGAGGCAGGGTAGGCGAGCAGTACTTC. It translates to CASSIRGRVGEQYF. The V gene is TRBV19, the J gene TRBJ2-7; D may be TRBD1 (5 bases). Germline lookup yields CDR1 LNHDA and CDR2 SQIVND (reference sequence). Trimming pared 2 bases from V and 6 bases from J, leaving 14 bases between. The CDR3 runs to 14 residues.